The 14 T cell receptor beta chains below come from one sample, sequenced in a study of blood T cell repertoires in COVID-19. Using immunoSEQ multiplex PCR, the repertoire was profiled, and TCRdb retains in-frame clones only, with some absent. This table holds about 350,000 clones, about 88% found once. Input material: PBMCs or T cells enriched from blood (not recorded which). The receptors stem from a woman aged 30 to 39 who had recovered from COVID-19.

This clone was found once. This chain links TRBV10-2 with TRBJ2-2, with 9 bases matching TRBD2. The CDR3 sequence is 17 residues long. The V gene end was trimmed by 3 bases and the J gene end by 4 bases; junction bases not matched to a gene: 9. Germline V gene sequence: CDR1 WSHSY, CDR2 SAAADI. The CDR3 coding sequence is TGCGCCAGCAGTGAAATCAGACTAGCGGTGACCACCGGGGAGCTGTTTTTT. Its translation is CASSEIRLAVTTGELFF.

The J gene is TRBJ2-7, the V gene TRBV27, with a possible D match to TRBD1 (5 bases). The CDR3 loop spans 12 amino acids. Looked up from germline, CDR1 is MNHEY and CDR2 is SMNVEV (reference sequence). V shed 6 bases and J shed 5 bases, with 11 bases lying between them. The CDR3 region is CASSLWGDEQYF. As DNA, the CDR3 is TGTGCCAGCAGCCTATGGGGCGACGAGCAGTACTTC.

CDR3: CASSPPPTGKNNSPLHF. The DNA of the CDR3 is TGTGCCAGCAGCCCACCCCCAACAGGGAAAAATAATTCACCCCTCCACTTT. The chain joins TRBV6-2 or TRBV6-3 to TRBJ1-6, with a tentative D call TRBD1 (6 bases). Germline V gives CDR1 MNHEY, CDR2 SVGEGT. V was pared by 6 bases and J by 5 bases, with 20 bases between. The CDR3 contains 17 residues.

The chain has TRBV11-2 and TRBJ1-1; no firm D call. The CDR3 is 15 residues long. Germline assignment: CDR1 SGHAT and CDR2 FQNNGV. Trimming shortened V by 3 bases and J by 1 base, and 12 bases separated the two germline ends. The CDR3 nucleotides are TGTGCCAGCAGCTTGGAGATTGGTCCGAACACTGAAGCTTTCTTT. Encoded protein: CASSLEIGPNTEAFF. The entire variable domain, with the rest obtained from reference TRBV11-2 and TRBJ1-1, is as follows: EAGVAQSPRYKIIEKRQSVAFWCNPISGHATLYWYQQILGQGPKLLIQFQNNGVVDDSQLPKDRFSAERLKGVDSTLKIQPAKLEDSAVYLCASSLEIGPNTEAFFGQGTRLTVV.

Here the CDR3 reads CASSPLRGRVNTEAFF. In DNA form, the CDR3 reads TGTGCCAGCAGCCCCCTCCGGGGGAGGGTGAACACTGAAGCTTTCTTT. The chain combines TRBV7-2 with TRBJ1-1; tentative D call: TRBD1 (5 bases). CDR1 and CDR2 from the germline V gene are SGHTA and FQGNSA. V was trimmed by 5 bases and J by 0 bases, leaving 16 bases between them. This CDR3 is built from 16 residues.

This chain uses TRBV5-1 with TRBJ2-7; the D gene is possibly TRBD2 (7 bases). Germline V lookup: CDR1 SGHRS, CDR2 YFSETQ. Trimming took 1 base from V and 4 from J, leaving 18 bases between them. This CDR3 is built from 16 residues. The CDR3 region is CASSLSSGGGVYEQYF. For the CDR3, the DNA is TGCGCCAGCAGCTTGTCCTCTGGGGGGGGCGTTTACGAGCAGTACTTC.

Written as DNA, the CDR3 is TGTGCCACCAGCAGCGGGGGCAATCAGCCCCAGCATTTT. Residues: CATSSGGNQPQHF. The V and J genes are TRBV15 and TRBJ1-5; no definite D call. The CDR3 consists of 13 residues. Germline CDR1 reads LNHNV; CDR2 reads YYDKDF (reference sequence). V was trimmed by 3 bases and J by 2 bases, leaving 5 bases between them.

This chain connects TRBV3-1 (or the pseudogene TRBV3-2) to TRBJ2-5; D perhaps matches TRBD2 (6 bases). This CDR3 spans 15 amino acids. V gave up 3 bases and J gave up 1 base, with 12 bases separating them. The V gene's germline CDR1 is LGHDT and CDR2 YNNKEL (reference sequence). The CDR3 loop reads CASSQPGGFQETQYF. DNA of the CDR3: TGTGCCAGCAGCCAGCCTGGGGGGTTCCAAGAGACCCAGTACTTC.

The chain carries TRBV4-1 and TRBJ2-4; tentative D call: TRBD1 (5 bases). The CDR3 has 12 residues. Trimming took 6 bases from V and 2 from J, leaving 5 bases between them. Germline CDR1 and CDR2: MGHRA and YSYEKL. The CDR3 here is CASRGPKNIQYF. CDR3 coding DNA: TGCGCCAGCAGGGGGCCCAAAAACATTCAGTACTTC.

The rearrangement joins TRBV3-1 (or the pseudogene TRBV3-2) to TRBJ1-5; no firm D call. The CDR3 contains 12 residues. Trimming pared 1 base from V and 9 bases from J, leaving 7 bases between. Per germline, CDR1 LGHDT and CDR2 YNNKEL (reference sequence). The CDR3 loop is CASSQVEGPQHF. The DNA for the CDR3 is TGTGCCAGCAGCCAAGTTGAGGGGCCCCAGCATTTT.

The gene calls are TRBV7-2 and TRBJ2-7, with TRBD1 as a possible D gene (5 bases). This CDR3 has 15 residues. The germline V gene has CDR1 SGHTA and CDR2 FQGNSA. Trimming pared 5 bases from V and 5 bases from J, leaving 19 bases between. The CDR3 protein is CASSKGPREPHEQYF. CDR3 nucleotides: TGTGCCAGCAGCAAAGGGCCCAGGGAACCCCACGAGCAGTACTTC.

CDR3: CASSFTAGGPNEQFF. CDR3 DNA: TGTGCCAGCAGTTTTACAGCGGGGGGGCCCAATGAGCAGTTCTTC. The J gene is TRBJ2-1, the V gene TRBV27; 10 positions agree with TRBD2. CDR3 length: 15 amino acids. From germline, CDR1 is MNHEY and CDR2 SMNVEV (reference sequence). V was clipped by 3 bases and J by 6 bases; unmatched bases: 5.

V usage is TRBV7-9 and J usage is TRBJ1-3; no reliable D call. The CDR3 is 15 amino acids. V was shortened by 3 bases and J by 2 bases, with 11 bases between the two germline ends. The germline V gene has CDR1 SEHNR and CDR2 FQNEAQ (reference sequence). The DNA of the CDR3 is TGTGCCAGCAGCTTTGAGGGATTCACTGGAAACACCATATATTTT. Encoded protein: CASSFEGFTGNTIYF. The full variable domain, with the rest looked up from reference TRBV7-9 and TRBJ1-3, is DTGVSQNPRHKITKRGQNVTFRCDPISEHNRLYWYRQTLGQGPEFLTYFQNEAQLEKSRLLSDRFSAERPKGSFSTLEIQRTEQGDSAMYLCASSFEGFTGNTIYFGEGSWLTVV.

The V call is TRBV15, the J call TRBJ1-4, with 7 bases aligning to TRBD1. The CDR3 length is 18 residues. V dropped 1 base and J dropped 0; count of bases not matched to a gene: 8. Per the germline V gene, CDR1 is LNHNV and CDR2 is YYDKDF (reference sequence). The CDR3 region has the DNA TGTGCCACCAGCAGAGCTCGGACAGGCCGTGCAACTAATGAAAAACTGTTTTTT. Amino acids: CATSRARTGRATNEKLFF.